The 32 T cell receptor beta chains in this list originate from one sample, sequenced in a study of blood T cell repertoires in COVID-19. Sequencing used immunoSEQ multiplex PCR; TCRdb keeps in-frame clones, though not all of them. Among 140,000 to 150,000 clones listed, approximately 78% were seen once. Sequencing used PBMCs or T cells enriched from blood (not recorded which). Every receptor here comes from a woman between 45 and 65 years old who had recovered from COVID-19.

The rearrangement joins TRBV5-1 to TRBJ2-7, with D possibly matching TRBD1 (6 bases). Germline values: CDR1 SGHRS, CDR2 YFSETQ. V was shortened by 1 base and J by 3 bases, with 11 bases between the two germline ends. This CDR3 is 14 amino acids long. The CDR3 DNA reads as TGCGCCAGCAGCTTGACAGGGAAGGACTACGAGCAGTACTTC. This codes for CASSLTGKDYEQYF.

This clone was counted once. This chain joins TRBV7-2 and TRBJ1-6, with D perhaps matching TRBD1 (5 bases). The germline V and J ends were trimmed by 0 bases and 6 bases, with 9 bases remaining between them. The CDR3 length is 15 residues. The V gene's germline CDR1 is SGHTA and CDR2 FQGNSA. CDR3 loop: CASSLAGQFNSPLHF. The CDR3 region has the DNA TGTGCCAGCAGCTTAGCGGGGCAGTTTAATTCACCCCTCCACTTT.

V and J are TRBV11-2 and TRBJ2-3, with 9 nucleotides matching TRBD2. The CDR3 contains 16 residues. Germline V gives CDR1 SGHAT, CDR2 FQNNGV. Losses at the gene ends were 0 bases for V and 0 bases for J; bases not matched to a gene: 1. This CDR3 is CASSLDLAGSTDTQYF. CDR3 coding DNA: TGTGCCAGCAGCTTAGATCTAGCGGGGAGCACAGATACGCAGTATTTT.

This clone appeared a single time. The chain couples TRBV28 to TRBJ1-1; TRBD1 might be the D (5 bases). This CDR3 is built from 14 residues. Germline V gives CDR1 MDHEN, CDR2 SYDVKM. Trimming stripped 9 bases from V and 5 bases from J, with 19 bases between. This chain's CDR3 is CASDEAGGETEAFF. CDR3 nucleotide sequence: TGTGCCAGTGACGAGGCGGGGGGGGAGACTGAAGCTTTCTTT.

The chain joins TRBV28 to TRBJ1-2; 12 positions match TRBD1. The germline gives CDR1 MDHEN, CDR2 SYDVKM. V lost 7 bases, J lost 5 bases, and 11 bases stayed unmatched. The CDR3 loop spans 16 amino acids. The CDR3 DNA follows: TGTGCCAGCAACTCAGCCGGGACAGGGGGCGGATATGGCTACACCTTC. Translating gives CASNSAGTGGGYGYTF.

The chain combines TRBV7-9 with TRBJ2-1, with 11 bases aligning to TRBD2. Germline V CDR1 and CDR2: SEHNR, FQNEAQ (reference sequence). The CDR3 runs 15 residues. Trimming cost V 5 bases and J 5 bases; bases outside gene matches: 5. For the CDR3, the DNA is TGTGCCAGCAGCCCGTTAGCGGGGGGGGACAATGAGCAGTTCTTC. Translated: CASSPLAGGDNEQFF.

The chain couples TRBV27 to TRBJ1-1, with D perhaps matching TRBD1 (6 bases). Looked up from germline, CDR1 is MNHEY and CDR2 is SMNVEV (reference sequence). This CDR3 is built from 14 residues. V lost 6 bases and J lost 2, with 13 bases in between. In nucleotides, the CDR3 is TGTGCCAGCAGATATCGGACAGAAAACACTGAAGCTTTCTTT. Its protein is CASRYRTENTEAFF.

The chain couples TRBV2 to TRBJ1-2; D is uncertain. Trimming left V 4 bases short and J 2 bases short, with 5 bases between. This CDR3 is built from 12 residues. The germline V gene has CDR1 SNHLY and CDR2 FYNNEI. The CDR3 loop is CASSGGNYGYTF. The CDR3 DNA follows: TGTGCCAGCAGTGGCGGGAACTATGGCTACACCTTC.

The genes are TRBV27 and TRBJ1-6; TRBD1 is a possible D gene (6 bases). Trimming stripped 5 bases from V and 7 bases from J, with 12 bases between. Germline assignment: CDR1 MNHEY and CDR2 SMNVEV (reference sequence). This CDR3 spans 14 amino acids. The CDR3 nucleotides read TGTGCCAGCAGTGAGGACAGTCCAAATTCACCCCTCCACTTT. It specifies CASSEDSPNSPLHF.

In its sample, this clone was seen once. V usage is TRBV28 and J usage is TRBJ2-7; 9 bases line up with TRBD2. V shed 4 bases and J 2 bases; nucleotides not matched to a gene: 0. CDR1 and CDR2 (germline): MDHEN, SYDVKM. This CDR3 comprises 13 residues. The CDR3 sequence: CASSSSGAYEQYV. The CDR3 DNA reads as TGTGCCAGCAGTTCTAGCGGGGCCTACGAGCAGTACGTC.

V and J are TRBV25-1 and TRBJ2-1; 9 bases fit TRBD1. The germline gives CDR1 MGHDK, CDR2 SYGVNS. The CDR3 runs to 15 residues. V shed 2 bases and J 9 bases; nucleotides not matched to a gene: 8. This CDR3 is CASSEAGTGQIEQFF. CDR3 in DNA: TGTGCCAGCAGTGAAGCCGGGACAGGGCAAATTGAGCAGTTCTTC.

The CDR3 DNA follows: TGTGCCAGCAGGGATACTAGCGGACCATACAATGAGCAGTTCTTC. It is translated as CASRDTSGPYNEQFF. The rearrangement joins TRBV25-1 to TRBJ2-1, with TRBD2 matching over 8 bases. Trimming removed 6 bases from V and 4 bases from J; junction bases left unmatched: 8. CDR1 MGHDK and CDR2 SYGVNS come from the germline V gene. The CDR3 totals 15 residues.

This clone came up a few times. The chain uses TRBV7-2 and TRBJ1-1; 9 nucleotides line up with TRBD1. This CDR3 region has 13 residues. V trimming: 4 bases; J trimming: 7 bases; junction bases outside the gene matches: 4. In germline, CDR1 is SGHTA, CDR2 FQGNSA. CDR3 sequence: CASSSRDRDEAFF. CDR3 DNA sequence: TGTGCCAGCAGCTCCCGGGACAGGGATGAAGCTTTCTTT. Together with reference TRBV7-2 and TRBJ1-1, the CDR3 gives the full variable domain: GAGVSQSPSNKVTEKGKDVELRCDPISGHTALYWYRQSLGQGLEFLIYFQGNSAPDKSGLPSDRFSAERTGGSVSTLTIQRTQQEDSAVYLCASSSRDRDEAFFGQGTRLTVV.

The chain recombines TRBV2 with TRBJ2-2; TRBD2 agrees at 7 bases. The CDR3 extends over 14 amino acids. Germline V gives CDR1 SNHLY, CDR2 FYNNEI. V shed 2 bases, J shed 7 bases, and the junction held 4 bases outside the gene matches. This chain's CDR3 is CASSERASGGELFF. The CDR3 bases are TGTGCCAGCAGTGAAAGGGCTAGCGGCGGGGAGCTGTTTTTT.

The chain is built from TRBV7-9 and TRBJ1-2, with D unclear. CDR1 is SEHNR, CDR2 FQNEAQ, per germline (reference sequence). CDR3 length: 13 amino acids. V lost 2 bases and J lost 8, with 12 bases in between. The CDR3 is CASSLLPEVGYTF. The CDR3 nucleotides are TGTGCCAGCAGCTTACTTCCTGAGGTCGGCTACACCTTC. The full variable domain, completed using reference TRBV7-9 and TRBJ1-2, is DTGVSQNPRHKITKRGQNVTFRCDPISEHNRLYWYRQTLGQGPEFLTYFQNEAQLEKSRLLSDRFSAERPKGSFSTLEIQRTEQGDSAMYLCASSLLPEVGYTFGSGTRLTVV.

This chain connects TRBV10-1 to TRBJ1-1, with D hard to call. Germline V CDR1 and CDR2: WNHNN, SYGVQD (reference sequence). The V end was cut by 3 bases, the J end by 5 bases, with 16 bases between. This CDR3 spans 15 amino acids. CDR3 sequence reads: CASSDSGSRVTEAFF. The DNA for the CDR3 is TGCGCCAGCAGTGATTCGGGGAGTAGAGTGACTGAAGCTTTCTTT.

The V gene is TRBV15, the J gene TRBJ2-1; 9 bases map to TRBD1. Germline loops: CDR1 LNHNV, CDR2 YYDKDF (reference sequence). This CDR3 contains 14 residues. The V gene end was trimmed by 4 bases and the J gene end by 7 bases; junction bases not matched to a gene: 5. CDR3 amino acids: CATSIGTGRNEQFF. The CDR3 region has the DNA TGTGCCACCAGCATAGGGACAGGGAGGAATGAGCAGTTCTTC.

CDR3 in amino acids: CASSVDPGVAGQETQYF. CDR3 nucleotides: TGTGCCAGCAGCGTAGACCCTGGGGTAGCGGGGCAAGAGACCCAGTACTTC. This chain joins TRBV9 and TRBJ2-5; 8 bases align to TRBD2. Germline-derived CDR1 and CDR2 are SGDLS and YYNGEE. V shed 0 bases, J shed 2 bases, and the junction held 9 bases outside the gene matches. The CDR3 loop spans 17 amino acids.

This clone is a singleton in its sample. The V and J genes are TRBV7-6 and TRBJ2-3; 7 nucleotides agree with TRBD1. With V trimmed by 7 bases and J by 1 base, 14 bases remained unmatched. The CDR3 loop spans 17 amino acids. CDR1 SGHVS and CDR2 FNYEAQ come from the germline V gene. The CDR3 protein is CASTVSADRRGTDTQYF. CDR3 nucleotides: TGTGCCAGCACCGTTAGTGCGGACAGGAGAGGCACAGATACGCAGTATTTT.

The rearrangement joins TRBV7-2 to TRBJ1-1; D remains unclear. Germline CDR1 reads SGHTA; CDR2 reads FQGNSA. The CDR3 runs to 13 residues. The ends were cut back, 4 bases at V and 3 bases at J, with 9 bases in the middle. The CDR3 loop is CASSSPGYTEAFF. CDR3 nucleotides: TGTGCCAGCAGCTCCCCGGGGTACACTGAAGCTTTCTTT.

This clone was counted a few times. The gene calls are TRBV9 and TRBJ2-1; 10 bases agree with TRBD2. This CDR3 has 15 residues. CDR1 and CDR2 from the germline V gene are SGDLS and YYNGEE. Losses at the gene ends were 4 bases for V and 12 bases for J; bases not matched to a gene: 13. The CDR3 is CASSFGLAEPPGQFF. In DNA, the CDR3 is TGTGCCAGCAGCTTCGGACTAGCGGAACCTCCAGGGCAGTTCTTC.

The V and J genes are TRBV11-2 and TRBJ1-2; perhaps TRBD1 as D (6 bases). This CDR3 contains 15 residues. Germline CDR1 SGHAT, CDR2 FQNNGV. V shed 5 bases and J shed 1 base, with 14 bases lying between them. The CDR3 spells CASSIRQVYNYGYTF. The CDR3 DNA is TGTGCCAGCAGCATTAGACAGGTTTATAACTATGGCTACACCTTC.

The rearrangement links TRBV5-1 to TRBJ1-4, with 12 bases that match TRBD1. V was clipped by 4 bases and J by 12 bases; unmatched bases: 7. From germline, CDR1 is SGHRS and CDR2 YFSETQ. This CDR3 is 14 amino acids long. The CDR3 is CASSPGTGGGELFF. The CDR3 nucleotides are TGCGCCAGCAGCCCAGGGACAGGGGGCGGGGAACTGTTTTTT.

This chain joins TRBV7-2 and TRBJ2-1, with TRBD1 matching 9 bases. The trim removed 5 bases at V and 5 bases at J, leaving 7 bases unmatched. Per germline, CDR1 SGHTA and CDR2 FQGNSA. The CDR3 is 15 residues long. CDR3 sequence: CASSLDRGLDNEQFF. The CDR3 coding sequence is TGTGCCAGCAGCCTCGACAGGGGGTTGGACAATGAGCAGTTCTTC.

This chain uses TRBV27 with TRBJ2-3; TRBD1 matches at 7 bases. The V segment lost 4 bases and the J segment 4 bases; nucleotides outside the gene matches: 14. CDR3 length equals 17 residues. The germline V gene has CDR1 MNHEY and CDR2 SMNVEV (reference sequence). The CDR3 DNA sequence: TGTGCCAGCAGTTCCCCAAACCCCCGACAGGGCGCAGATACGCAGTATTTT. Its protein is CASSSPNPRQGADTQYF.

The V call is TRBV6-5, the J call TRBJ1-6, with D possibly being TRBD1 (6 bases). Germline V lookup: CDR1 MNHEY, CDR2 SVGAGI. The CDR3 is 15 residues long. Trimming took 3 bases from V and 9 from J, leaving 15 bases between them. For the CDR3, the DNA is TGTGCCAGCAGTTATAAGGGGGGGAAGCGTTCACCCCTCCACTTT. Translated: CASSYKGGKRSPLHF.

The gene calls are TRBV5-8 and TRBJ1-4; D gene uncertain. The length of the CDR3 is 11 residues. Deletions cut 5 bases from V and 5 bases from J, with 4 bases between. The germline gives CDR1 SGHTS, CDR2 YDEGEE. CDR3 coding DNA: TGTGCCAGCAGACAAAATGAAAAACTGTTTTTT. Residues: CASRQNEKLFF.

This clone was counted between two and nine times. The chain recombines TRBV5-1 with TRBJ2-3; 9 nucleotides agree with TRBD2. The V gene's germline CDR1 is SGHRS and CDR2 YFSETQ. J was trimmed by 0 bases and V by 4 bases; bases with no gene match: 18. The length of the CDR3 is 20 residues. The CDR3 protein is CASSPWTSGGPTPSTDTQYF. The DNA of the CDR3 is TGCGCCAGCAGCCCCTGGACGAGCGGGGGGCCTACTCCTAGCACAGATACGCAGTATTTT.

CDR3 DNA: TGTGCCAGCGGCCCGGGGGCCGGGGAGCTGTTTTTT. Its protein is CASGPGAGELFF. The chain links TRBV5-6 to TRBJ2-2; perhaps TRBD2 as D (6 bases). The CDR3 is made up of 12 amino acids. The V and J ends lost 7 bases and 6 bases respectively, with 10 bases between them. Germline-derived CDR1 and CDR2 are SGHDT and YYEEEE.

V and J are TRBV27 and TRBJ1-6; TRBD1 matches 8 bases. CDR1 is MNHEY, CDR2 SMNVEV, per germline (reference sequence). The CDR3 runs to 15 residues. J was trimmed by 10 bases and V by 3 bases; bases with no gene match: 8. The CDR3 here is CASSFQDREGSPLHF. The CDR3, as DNA: TGTGCCAGCAGTTTTCAGGACAGGGAGGGATCACCCCTCCACTTT.

This clone was detected many times. The J gene is TRBJ2-7, the V gene TRBV11-2, with 11 nucleotides matching TRBD2. CDR3 length: 17 amino acids. Trimming removed 1 base from V and 2 bases from J; junction bases left unmatched: 7. Germline V gene lookup returns CDR1 SGHAT and CDR2 FQNNGV. CDR3 protein: CASSLGLAGGLPYEQYF. The CDR3 DNA is TGTGCCAGCAGCTTAGGCCTAGCGGGGGGCCTTCCCTACGAGCAGTACTTC.

A single count supports this clone. The chain links TRBV10-3 to TRBJ1-5, with D unresolved. V lost 4 bases and J lost 0, with 13 bases in between. This CDR3 has 16 amino acids. Germline V gene lookup returns CDR1 ENHRY and CDR2 SYGVKD. CDR3 sequence: CAISASVRNSNQPQHF. The CDR3 nucleotides read TGTGCCATCAGTGCGAGCGTCCGAAATAGCAATCAGCCCCAGCATTTT.